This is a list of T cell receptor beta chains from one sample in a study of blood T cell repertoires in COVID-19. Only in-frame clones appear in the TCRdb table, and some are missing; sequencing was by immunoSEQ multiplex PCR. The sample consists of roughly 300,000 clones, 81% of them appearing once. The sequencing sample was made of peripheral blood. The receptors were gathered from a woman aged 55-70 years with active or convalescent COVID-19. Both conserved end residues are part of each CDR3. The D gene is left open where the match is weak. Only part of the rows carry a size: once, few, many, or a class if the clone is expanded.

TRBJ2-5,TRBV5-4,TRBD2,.,CASSLASGVKETQYF,TGTGCCAGCAGCTTGGCTAGCGGGGTCAAAGAGACCCAGTACTTC
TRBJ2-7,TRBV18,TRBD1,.,CASSPRNRGAYEQYF,TGTGCCAGCTCACCAAGGAACAGGGGTGCGTACGAGCAGTACTTC
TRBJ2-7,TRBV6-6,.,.,CASSQSPGGRIPYEQYF,TGTGCCAGCAGTCAATCCCCCGGGGGTAGGATACCCTACGAGCAGTACTTC
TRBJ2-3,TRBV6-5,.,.,CASIRADTQYF,TGTGCCAGCATCCGGGCAGATACGCAGTATTTT
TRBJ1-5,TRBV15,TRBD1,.,CATSRDPDRVGNQPQHF,TGTGCCACCAGCAGAGATCCGGACAGGGTTGGCAATCAGCCCCAGCATTTT
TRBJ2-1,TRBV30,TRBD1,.,CAWSVGTAYYNEQFF,TGTGCCTGGAGTGTAGGGACAGCCTATTACAATGAGCAGTTCTTC
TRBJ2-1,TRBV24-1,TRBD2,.,CATPPGGGAYNEQFF,TGTGCCACACCTCCGGGCGGGGGGGCCTACAATGAGCAGTTCTTC
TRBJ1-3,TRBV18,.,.,CASSRTGGGISGNTIYF,TGTGCCAGCTCACGAACGGGGGGCGGAATCTCTGGAAACACCATATATTTT
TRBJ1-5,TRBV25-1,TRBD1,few,CASSQTGRNQPQHF,TGTGCCAGCAGTCAGACAGGGCGTAATCAGCCCCAGCATTTT
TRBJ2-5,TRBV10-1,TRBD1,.,CASSDARDRGWETQYF,TGCGCCAGCAGCGACGCCCGGGACAGGGGCTGGGAGACCCAGTACTTC
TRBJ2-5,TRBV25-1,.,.,CASSDTHLRTQYF,TGTGCCAGCAGCGATACCCACCTGAGGACCCAGTACTTC
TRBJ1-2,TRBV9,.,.,CASSVDSNYGYTF,TGTGCCAGCAGCGTCGACAGTAACTATGGCTACACCTTC
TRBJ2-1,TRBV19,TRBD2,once,CASNPAGGLMNEQFF,TGTGCCAGTAACCCAGCGGGGGGGCTAATGAATGAGCAGTTCTTC
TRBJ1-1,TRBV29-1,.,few,CSVRGVLNTEAFF,TGCAGCGTTCGGGGGGTTCTGAACACTGAAGCTTTCTTT
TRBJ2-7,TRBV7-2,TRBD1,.,CASSLAPGQGTYEQYF,TGTGCCAGCAGCTTAGCCCCGGGACAGGGGACCTACGAGCAGTACTTC
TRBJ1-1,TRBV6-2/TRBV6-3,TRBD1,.,CASSYSLGTPGQGVTEAFF,TGTGCCAGCAGTTACTCCCTAGGTACCCCGGGACAGGGGGTCACTGAAGCTTTCTTT
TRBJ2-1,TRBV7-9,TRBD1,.,CASSPGQGEYNEQFF,TGTGCCAGCAGCCCGGGACAGGGAGAATACAATGAGCAGTTCTTC
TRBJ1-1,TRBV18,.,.,CASSPQGLDTEAFF,TGTGCCAGCTCACCGCAGGGCTTGGACACTGAAGCTTTCTTT
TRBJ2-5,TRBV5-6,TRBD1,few,CASSYRGAEETQYF,TGTGCCAGCAGCTACAGGGGGGCCGAAGAGACCCAGTACTTC
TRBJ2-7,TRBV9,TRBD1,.,CASSGPPDRFSYEQYF,TGTGCCAGCAGCGGGCCCCCGGACAGGTTCTCCTACGAGCAGTACTTC
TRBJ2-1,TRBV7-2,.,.,CASSLYIQNNEQFF,TGTGCCAGCAGCTTGTATATCCAGAACAATGAGCAGTTCTTC
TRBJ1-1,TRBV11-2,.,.,CASSLTDWNTEAFF,TGTGCCAGCAGCTTGACAGATTGGAACACTGAAGCTTTCTTT
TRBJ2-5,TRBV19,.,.,CASSMDWGETQYF,TGTGCCAGTAGTATGGACTGGGGAGAGACCCAGTACTTC
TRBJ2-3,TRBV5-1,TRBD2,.,CASSLFLAGGIPYTDTQYF,TGCGCCAGCAGCTTGTTCCTAGCGGGGGGGATCCCCTACACAGATACGCAGTATTTT
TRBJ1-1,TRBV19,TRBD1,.,CASTDRVNTEAFF,TGTGCCAGTACCGACAGGGTGAACACTGAAGCTTTCTTT
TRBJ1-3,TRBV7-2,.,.,CASSPGRYSGNTIYF,TGTGCCAGCAGCCCCGGTCGGTACTCTGGAAACACCATATATTTT
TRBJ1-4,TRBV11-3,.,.,CASSLVQFATNEKLFF,TGTGCCAGCAGCTTAGTTCAGTTTGCAACTAATGAAAAACTGTTTTTT
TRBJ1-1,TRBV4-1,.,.,CASSQVAAGMNTEAFF,TGCGCCAGCAGCCAAGTCGCCGCAGGGATGAACACTGAAGCTTTCTTT
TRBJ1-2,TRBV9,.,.,CASSVAMGTGYGYTF,TGTGCCAGCAGCGTAGCAATGGGTACGGGCTATGGCTACACCTTC
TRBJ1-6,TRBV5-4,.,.,CASSLGTSSYNSPLHF,TGTGCCAGCAGCTTGGGCACCAGCTCCTATAATTCACCCCTCCACTTT
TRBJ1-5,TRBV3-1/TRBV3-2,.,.,CASSQGLNSNQPQHF,TGTGCCAGCAGCCAAGGACTCAATAGCAATCAGCCCCAGCATTTT
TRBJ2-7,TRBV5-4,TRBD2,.,CASSPGTSGGDEQYF,TGTGCCAGCAGCCCCGGGACTAGCGGGGGTGACGAGCAGTACTTC
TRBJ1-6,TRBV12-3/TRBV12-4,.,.,CASSGQNSPLHF,TGTGCCAGCAGTGGACAGAATTCACCCCTCCACTTT
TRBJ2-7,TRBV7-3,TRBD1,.,CASSLGTAANEQYF,TGTGCCAGCAGCCTGGGGACAGCGGCCAACGAGCAGTACTTC
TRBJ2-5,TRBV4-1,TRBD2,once,CASSQFFPGRGQETQYF,TGCGCCAGCAGCCAATTCTTCCCGGGGAGGGGCCAAGAGACCCAGTACTTC
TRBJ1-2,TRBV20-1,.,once,CSAKNRDGYTF,TGCAGTGCTAAGAACAGGGACGGCTACACCTTC
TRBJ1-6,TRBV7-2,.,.,CASSFGGASPLHF,TGTGCCAGCAGCTTTGGGGGGGCTTCACCCCTCCACTTT
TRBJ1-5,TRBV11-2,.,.,CASSLNFRAHQPQHF,TGTGCCAGCAGCTTAAACTTCAGGGCCCATCAGCCCCAGCATTTT
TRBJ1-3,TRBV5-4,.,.,CASSLGGASSGNTIYF,TGTGCCAGCAGCTTGGGTGGAGCTAGCTCTGGAAACACCATATATTTT
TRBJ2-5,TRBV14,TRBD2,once,CASSAGGSLGSQYF,TGTGCCAGCTCCGCGGGGGGATCGCTAGGGTCCCAGTACTTC
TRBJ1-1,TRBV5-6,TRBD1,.,CASSPTGGYTEAFF,TGTGCCAGCAGCCCGACAGGGGGATACACTGAAGCTTTCTTT
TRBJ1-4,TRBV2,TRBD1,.,CATPRGQGALAGEKLFF,TGTGCCACCCCAAGAGGACAGGGGGCGCTTGCTGGTGAAAAACTGTTTTTT
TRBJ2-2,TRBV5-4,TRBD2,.,CASSSGPTSGAGELFF,TGTGCCAGCAGCTCGGGGCCGACTAGCGGGGCCGGGGAGCTGTTTTTT
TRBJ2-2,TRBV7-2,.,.,CASRSGRDSTGELFF,TGTGCCAGCAGGAGCGGCAGGGACTCCACCGGGGAGCTGTTTTTT
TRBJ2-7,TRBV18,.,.,CASSPTRKEQYF,TGTGCCAGCTCACCGACTCGGAAAGAGCAGTACTTC
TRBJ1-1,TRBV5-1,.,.,CASSVRGEAFF,TGCGCCAGCAGCGTACGAGGTGAAGCTTTCTTT
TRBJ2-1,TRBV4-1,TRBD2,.,CASSQEGLAVYNEQFF,TGCGCCAGCAGCCAAGAAGGCCTAGCGGTCTACAATGAGCAGTTCTTC
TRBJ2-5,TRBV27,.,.,CASSLRPKETQYF,TGTGCCAGCAGTTTGCGGCCCAAAGAGACCCAGTACTTC
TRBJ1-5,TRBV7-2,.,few,CASSLRWGGSQPQHF,TGTGCCAGCAGCTTACGGTGGGGGGGTAGTCAGCCCCAGCATTTT
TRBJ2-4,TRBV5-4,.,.,CASSLPEGENIQYF,TGTGCCAGCAGCTTGCCCGAGGGCGAAAACATTCAGTACTTC
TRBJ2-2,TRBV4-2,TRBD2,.,CASSQDRRGAAGELFF,TGTGCCAGCAGCCAAGATAGGCGGGGGGCGGCCGGGGAGCTGTTTTTT
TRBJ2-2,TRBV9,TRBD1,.,CASSPHGQGATGELFF,TGTGCCAGCAGCCCCCATGGACAGGGGGCAACCGGGGAGCTGTTTTTT
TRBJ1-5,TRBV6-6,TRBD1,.,CASSPGTGVYSNQPQHF,TGTGCCAGCAGTCCCGGGACAGGGGTATATAGCAATCAGCCCCAGCATTTT